This TCR beta chain came from a study of cytomegalovirus exposure and HLA in healthy donors. The CDR3 covers 14 residues. CDR1 SGHDN and CDR2 FVKESK come from the germline V gene. Deletions cut 4 bases from V and 3 bases from J, with 13 bases between. Points from the study as a whole: Generally TCR sequences proved uncommon, though certain public TCRs appeared in numerous donors. A highly shared variant cluster was judged a likely technical artifact.

Both 60 Vbeta primers and 13 Jbeta primers went into the PCR. TCRdb's copy holds only in-frame clones and misses some; the assay was immunoSEQ multiplex PCR. The sample yields 200,000 or so clones, around 87% seen once. A note on this clone: The antigen is unknown.

Sequenced sample: PBMCs. The rearrangement uses TRBV14 and TRBJ2-7, with unresolved D. This receptor was taken from a man younger than 45 in good health and CMV-seronegative. The CDR3 coding sequence is TGTGCCAGCAGCCCTCGTAATCGAGGCTACGAGCAGTACTTC. It is translated as CASSPRNRGYEQYF.